A single sample gave rise to the 22 T cell receptor beta chains below, sequenced in a study of T cells after yellow fever vaccination. TCRdb reprocessed the 5' RACE reads with MiXCR, giving one entry per CDR3 protein. The data show a few hundred thousand distinct CDR3 sequences, around 7.3% seen once. Sequenced material: PBMCs, taken roughly 45 days after the first yellow fever vaccination. These receptors originate from a man younger than 35 who received the YFV17D yellow fever vaccine.

This clonotype was found a few times. The V gene is TRBV6-2 or TRBV6-3, the J gene TRBJ2-2; D gene uncertain. Trimming removed 7 bases at V and 0 bases at J, with 15 bases between. The CDR3 runs 16 residues. Germline loops: CDR1 MNHEY, CDR2 SVGEGT. CDR3 bases: TGTGCCAGCACCTACGGTGGGTTCGCGAACACCGGGGAGCTGTTTTTT. Translation: CASTYGGFANTGELFF.

V is TRBV7-9 and J is TRBJ1-2; 9 nucleotides align to TRBD1. CDR1 is SEHNR, CDR2 FQNEAQ, per germline (reference sequence). The length of the CDR3 is 15 residues. With 5 bases clipped from V and 7 bases from J, the junction kept 11 bases outside the gene matches. CDR3 in DNA: TGTGCCAGCAGCCCGACAGGGGGTCCTCTCGGTGGCTACACCTTC. Its protein is CASSPTGGPLGGYTF.

This clonotype has more than one count but fewer than ten. The gene calls are TRBV7-9 and TRBJ1-2, with D unresolved. V lost 4 bases and J 0 bases, leaving 12 bases between the germline ends. The CDR3 extends over 15 amino acids. The V gene's germline CDR1 is SEHNR and CDR2 FQNEAQ (reference sequence). This chain's CDR3 is CASSSYRSANYGYTF. For the CDR3, the DNA is TGTGCCAGCAGCTCCTACAGAAGCGCTAACTATGGCTACACCTTC.

This clonotype occurred a few times. The chain joins TRBV4-1 to TRBJ2-3, with TRBD1 matching over 7 bases. Germline CDR1 reads MGHRA; CDR2 reads YSYEKL. Trimming took 4 bases from V and 2 from J; bases not matched to a gene: 12. The CDR3 sequence is 17 residues long. CDR3 DNA: TGCGCCAGCAGCCGAAGAGCAGGACAGGCGTCCACAGATACGCAGTATTTT. Encoded protein: CASSRRAGQASTDTQYF.

This clonotype was detected ten times or more. The chain couples TRBV5-6 to TRBJ2-3; TRBD2 agrees at 8 bases. The CDR3 totals 16 residues. Trimming took 0 bases from V and 2 from J; bases not matched to a gene: 5. From germline, CDR1 is SGHDT and CDR2 YYEEEE. The CDR3 DNA reads as TGTGCCAGCAGCTTGGCAGCGGGGGCGCCCACAGATACGCAGTATTTT. This translates into CASSLAAGAPTDTQYF.

The CDR3 sequence is CASSLSPRVGGELFF. CDR3 in DNA: TGTGCCAGCAGTTTATCCCCCAGGGTCGGCGGGGAGCTGTTTTTT. J is TRBJ2-2 and V is TRBV27; a weak D match, TRBD1 (5 bases). The CDR3 has 15 residues. CDR1 is MNHEY and CDR2 is SMNVEV in the germline V gene (reference sequence). V was cut by 0 bases and J by 7 bases, with 12 bases left in between.

This clonotype was seen only a few times. This chain uses TRBV27 with TRBJ1-6; 9 bases map to TRBD1. The V and J ends lost 2 bases and 9 bases, in that order; junction bases with no gene match: 8. The CDR3 consists of 16 residues. Germline CDR1 MNHEY, CDR2 SMNVEV (reference sequence). The chain's CDR3 is CASSLVGDRDSSPLHF. DNA of the CDR3: TGTGCCAGCAGTTTAGTAGGGGACAGGGACAGTTCACCCCTCCACTTT.

This clonotype has only a few counts. The chain is built from TRBV20-1 and TRBJ2-7; 11 bases are shared with TRBD1. The CDR3 is 13 residues long. The J segment lost 4 bases and the V segment lost 6 bases, leaving 5 bases of the junction unmatched. Germline V CDR1 and CDR2: DFQATT, SNEGSKA (reference sequence). The CDR3, as DNA: TGCAGTGCCCCGGGACAGGGGGTATACGAGCAGTACGTC. It encodes CSAPGQGVYEQYV.

V and J are TRBV12-3 or TRBV12-4 and TRBJ2-5; maybe TRBD1 (5 bases). The ends were cut back, 5 bases at V and 6 bases at J, with 19 bases in the middle. This CDR3 has 15 residues. The CDR3 reads CASSLSGSWTKTQYF. For the CDR3, the DNA is TGTGCCAGCAGTCTTTCCGGGTCGTGGACAAAGACCCAGTACTTC.

The table lists this clonotype with many counts. The chain uses TRBV7-3 and TRBJ2-2; TRBD1 matches 8 bases. J lost 5 bases, V lost 5 bases, and 10 bases had no gene match. CDR1 is SGHTA, CDR2 FQGTGA, per germline. The CDR3 runs 16 residues. The CDR3 nucleotides read TGTGCCAGCAGCCCCAATCCTGGACAGGGAACCGGGGAGCTGTTTTTT. It is translated as CASSPNPGQGTGELFF. Full variable domain (outside the CDR3, taken from reference TRBV7-3 and TRBJ2-2): GAGVSQTPSNKVTEKGKYVELRCDPISGHTALYWYRQSLGQGPEFLIYFQGTGAADDSGLPNDRFFAVRPEGSVSTLKIQRTERGDSAVYLCASSPNPGQGTGELFFGEGSRLTVL.

The sample holds many counts of this clonotype. The V and J genes are TRBV7-9 and TRBJ1-5; D is ambiguous. The V end was cut by 0 bases, the J end by 6 bases, with 3 bases between. CDR1 SEHNR and CDR2 FQNEAQ come from the germline V gene (reference sequence). There are 12 residues in the CDR3. The CDR3 region has the DNA TGTGCCAGCAGCTTAGCGAGTCAGCCCCAGCATTTT. Translating gives CASSLASQPQHF.

J is TRBJ2-6 and V is TRBV29-1, with unresolved D. This CDR3 is 14 amino acids long. Germline-derived CDR1 and CDR2 are SQVTM and ANQGSEA. Deletions cut 6 bases from V and 0 bases from J, with 9 bases between. CDR3 protein: CSVRAGSGANVLTF. The CDR3, as DNA: TGCAGCGTCCGAGCAGGCTCTGGGGCCAACGTCCTGACTTTC.

In this sample, this clonotype turned up many times. The chain has TRBV20-1 and TRBJ2-7; D is possibly TRBD1 (5 bases). The CDR3 spans 14 residues. In germline, CDR1 is DFQATT, CDR2 SNEGSKA (reference sequence). V was trimmed by 8 bases and J by 5 bases, leaving 22 bases between them. The CDR3 DNA is TGCAGTTATAAAGGGGAAGCCTCAACTCACGAGCAGTACTTC. Protein: CSYKGEASTHEQYF.

The chain links TRBV7-6 to TRBJ2-1; D ambiguous. V was trimmed by 2 bases and J by 6 bases, leaving 8 bases between them. The CDR3 totals 13 residues. Germline CDR1 is SGHVS and CDR2 is FNYEAQ. The CDR3 reads CASSLLPPNEQFF. The CDR3 bases are TGTGCCAGCAGCTTATTGCCTCCCAATGAGCAGTTCTTC.

The chain links TRBV7-2 to TRBJ1-2; no definite D call. V was pared by 4 bases and J by 2 bases, with 11 bases between. The CDR3 extends over 14 amino acids. CDR1 SGHTA and CDR2 FQGNSA come from the germline V gene. DNA of the CDR3: TGTGCCAGCAGCTCCCGGGTGGGGAACTATGGCTACACCTTC. This sequence encodes CASSSRVGNYGYTF.

This rearrangement joins TRBV5-1 to TRBJ2-1; D possibly corresponds to TRBD1 (5 bases). The V gene lost 3 bases and the J gene lost 9 bases, with 16 bases spanning the gap. From germline, CDR1 is SGHRS and CDR2 YFSETQ. CDR3 size: 14 residues. DNA of the CDR3: TGCGCCAGCAGCTACCCAGGGCTAGGCACTGAGCAGTTCTTC. This gives the protein CASSYPGLGTEQFF.

This clonotype was observed a few times. The gene calls are TRBV6-1 and TRBJ2-1, with D perhaps matching TRBD2 (5 bases). Trimming cost V 8 bases and J 4 bases, with 15 bases left between them. Per the germline V gene, CDR1 is MNHNS and CDR2 is SASEGT. The CDR3 contains 14 residues. The CDR3 sequence: CASDFGRGYNEQFF. The CDR3 DNA reads as TGTGCCAGCGATTTTGGGAGAGGGTACAATGAGCAGTTCTTC.

This clonotype was counted only a few times. The V gene is TRBV3-1, the J gene TRBJ2-5; 7 bases map to TRBD2. CDR3 size: 19 residues. Losses at the gene ends were 4 bases for V and 4 bases for J; bases not matched to a gene: 21. From germline, CDR1 is LGHDT and CDR2 YNNKEL (reference sequence). In DNA form, the CDR3 reads TGTGCCAGCAGCCCTTGGGACTCAGGGCTGCGGGGGTCATCAGAGACCCAGTACTTC. Translating it yields CASSPWDSGLRGSSETQYF.

V and J are TRBV20-1 and TRBJ1-1; D is undetermined. The CDR3 has 12 amino acids. Germline CDR1 reads DFQATT; CDR2 reads SNEGSKA (reference sequence). The V end was cut by 2 bases, the J end by 4 bases, with 8 bases between. The CDR3 nucleotides are TGCAGTGCTAGAATTTTGAGCACTGAAGCTTTCTTT. Its protein is CSARILSTEAFF.

There are many counts of this clonotype. The chain employs TRBV27 and TRBJ1-2, with 8 bases that match TRBD1. V was pared by 5 bases and J by 6 bases, with 8 bases of the junction left unmatched. The CDR3 runs 14 residues. Germline CDR1 is MNHEY and CDR2 is SMNVEV (reference sequence). The DNA for the CDR3 is TGTGCCAGCAGTAACCGACAGGGGACTAATGGCTACACCTTC. This encodes CASSNRQGTNGYTF.

The rearrangement uses TRBV7-2 and TRBJ2-1, with D hard to call. CDR1 is SGHTA and CDR2 is FQGNSA in the germline V gene. V was pared by 3 bases and J by 4 bases, with 7 bases between. There are 13 residues in the CDR3. In DNA form, the CDR3 reads TGTGCCAGCAGCTTCTTCCTGTACAATGAGCAGTTCTTC. Amino acid sequence: CASSFFLYNEQFF.

The sample holds a few counts of this clonotype. J is TRBJ2-7 and V is TRBV5-1; 9 nucleotides agree with TRBD2. The CDR3 consists of 15 residues. Germline-derived CDR1 and CDR2 are SGHRS and YFSETQ. V lost 6 bases to trimming and J lost 4 bases; unmatched junction nucleotides: 11. The CDR3 DNA reads TGCGCCAGCACCCTGGCAGGAGCGGGGGGATACGAGCAGTACTTC. This gives the protein CASTLAGAGGYEQYF.